One and the same sample provided the 5 T cell receptor beta chains below, sequenced in a study of PD-1 blockade in classical Hodgkin lymphoma. Patients all relapsed after autologous stem cell transplantation, and there was variation in brentuximab vedotin exposure. Sequencing used immunoSEQ multiplex PCR; TCRdb keeps in-frame clones, though not all of them. The data show over 10,000 clones, over 75% seen once. The sequencing here drew on peripheral blood mononuclear cells (PBMCs), taken at baseline. These receptors were taken from a human donor with classical Hodgkin lymphoma.

The chain joins TRBV12-5 to TRBJ2-1, with TRBD2 matching 12 bases. CDR3 length: 16 amino acids. Germline assignment: CDR1 LGHNT and CDR2 FRNRAP. V lost 6 bases to trimming and J lost 5 bases; unmatched junction nucleotides: 8. The CDR3 region is CASGRTSGIGDNEQFF. CDR3 sequence (DNA): TGTGCTAGTGGACGGACTAGCGGGATAGGGGACAATGAGCAGTTCTTC.

The genes are TRBV2 and TRBJ1-1; D remains unclear. Germline CDR1 and CDR2: SNHLY and FYNNEI. The CDR3 covers 14 residues. Trimming took off 8 bases at V and 5 bases at J, with 18 bases between the two ends. For the CDR3, the DNA is TGTGCCAGCGGCCAACGGTTCCTGGGGACTGAAGCTTTCTTT. This gives the protein CASGQRFLGTEAFF.

This chain links TRBV19 with TRBJ2-2; 8 bases line up with TRBD2. Germline CDR1 reads LNHDA; CDR2 reads SQIVND (reference sequence). The CDR3 loop spans 14 amino acids. Losses at the gene ends were 5 bases for V and 1 base for J; bases not matched to a gene: 0. The CDR3 spells CASSGTRNTGELFF. In nucleotides, the CDR3 is TGTGCCAGTAGTGGGACTAGGAACACCGGGGAGCTGTTTTTT.

The genes are TRBV30 and TRBJ2-7, with TRBD2 matching 14 bases. V was pared by 3 bases and J by 2 bases, with 3 bases of the junction left unmatched. This CDR3 contains 15 residues. Germline lookup yields CDR1 GTSNPN and CDR2 SVGIG (reference sequence). DNA of the CDR3: TGTGCCTGGAGGGGGACTAGCGGGAGCCCCTACGAGCAGTACTTC. It encodes CAWRGTSGSPYEQYF.

V and J are TRBV30 and TRBJ2-3; D not certain. This CDR3 region has 15 residues. Germline-derived CDR1 and CDR2 are GTSNPN and SVGIG (reference sequence). V dropped 0 bases and J dropped 2 bases, with 12 bases sitting between them. CDR3 DNA sequence: TGTGCCTGGAGTGTAAACCGTTTCTACACAGATACGCAGTATTTT. Translating gives CAWSVNRFYTDTQYF.